The 16 T cell receptor beta chains below all came from one sample that was sequenced in a study of shared clonotypes between healthy human individuals. The data were produced by immunoSEQ multiplex PCR, yet TCRdb's version contains in-frame clones alone and is incomplete. The data contain about 2.4 million clones, under 95% of them singletons. Input material: naive CD4+ T cells from PBMCs. Documented subset: CD45RA+ positively selected. These receptors all come from a man aged 18-30 years in good health. Some clones in this sample may be carry-over from other donors' samples.

The genes are TRBV28 and TRBJ1-3, with no clear D. The CDR3 totals 14 residues. The V and J ends lost 5 bases and 2 bases respectively, with 10 bases between them. CDR1 is MDHEN, CDR2 SYDVKM, per germline. The CDR3 DNA reads as TGTGCCAGCAGTCAGGAAGTGACTGGAAACACCATATATTTT. This gives the protein CASSQEVTGNTIYF.

This chain links TRBV5-1 with TRBJ2-3, with D possibly matching TRBD1 (5 bases). The CDR3 runs 14 residues. Germline V gene sequence: CDR1 SGHRS, CDR2 YFSETQ. Trimming took 6 bases from V and 8 from J, leaving 19 bases between them. CDR3 sequence: CASTARQSTGTQYF. Here the CDR3 DNA reads TGCGCCAGCACCGCGAGACAGTCTACGGGTACGCAGTATTTT.

V gene TRBV6-5 combines with J gene TRBJ2-7; no reliable D call. V was cut by 2 bases and J by 1 base, with 12 bases left in between. The germline V gene encodes CDR1 MNHEY and CDR2 SVGAGI. The CDR3 runs 15 residues. The CDR3 region has the DNA TGTGCCAGCAGTTACAAGTTGGATGAGTCCTACGAGCAGTACTTC. Translated, it gives CASSYKLDESYEQYF.

The rearrangement joins TRBV14 to TRBJ2-3; 7 nucleotides match TRBD2. Per the germline V gene, CDR1 is SGHDN and CDR2 is FVKESK. This CDR3 region has 14 residues. The V and J ends lost 4 bases and 5 bases, in that order; junction bases with no gene match: 6. CDR3 sequence: CASSRYREVDTQYF. The CDR3 DNA is TGTGCCAGCAGCCGCTATCGGGAGGTAGATACGCAGTATTTT.

This chain links TRBV13 with TRBJ2-6; TRBD2 might be the D (5 bases). V lost 5 bases to trimming and J lost 2 bases, with 16 bases between them. This CDR3 region has 17 residues. Per the germline V gene, CDR1 is PRHDT and CDR2 is FYEKMQ (reference sequence). In DNA, the CDR3 is TGTGCCAGCAGCGGAGGAGACGGGTTGGCTGGGGCCAACGTCCTGACTTTC. It encodes CASSGGDGLAGANVLTF. Based on the CDR3 plus reference TRBV13 and TRBJ2-6, the full variable domain is AAGVIQSPRHLIKEKRETATLKCYPIPRHDTVYWYQQGPGQDPQFLISFYEKMQSDKGSIPDRFSAQQFSDYHSELNMSSLELGDSALYFCASSGGDGLAGANVLTFGAGSRLTVL.

V gene TRBV15 combines with J gene TRBJ1-2; a possible D gene is TRBD1 (6 bases). The CDR3 has 14 residues. Trimming took off 0 bases at V and 5 bases at J, with 10 bases between the two ends. Germline-derived CDR1 and CDR2 are LNHNV and YYDKDF (reference sequence). The CDR3 here is CATSRETQGYGYTF. The CDR3 DNA is TGTGCCACCAGCAGAGAGACCCAGGGGTATGGCTACACCTTC.

Comment on this clone: The same CDR3 also results from other DNA sequences found in this sample. This rearrangement joins TRBV7-9 to TRBJ2-7, with a possible D match to TRBD2 (6 bases). This CDR3 has 14 amino acids. V was cut by 6 bases and J by 1 base, with 13 bases left in between. Germline lookup yields CDR1 SEHNR and CDR2 FQNEAQ (reference sequence). The CDR3 loop is CASSFTRGSYEQYF. The CDR3 DNA is TGTGCCAGCAGTTTTACCCGGGGGTCCTACGAGCAGTACTTC.

This rearrangement joins TRBV5-6 to TRBJ1-2, with unresolved D. Trimming took off 2 bases at V and 3 bases at J, with 14 bases between the two ends. The CDR3 is 15 amino acids. From germline, CDR1 is SGHDT and CDR2 YYEEEE. Written as DNA, the CDR3 is TGTGCCAGCAGCTTACTACTGAAGAGGGACTATGGCTACACCTTC. Protein: CASSLLLKRDYGYTF. Full variable domain (remainder filled in from reference TRBV5-6 and TRBJ1-2): DAGVTQSPTHLIKTRGQQVTLRCSPKSGHDTVSWYQQALGQGPQFIFQYYEEEERQRGNFPDRFSGHQFPNYSSELNVNALLLGDSALYLCASSLLLKRDYGYTFGSGTRLTVV.

V is TRBV14 and J is TRBJ1-1; 7 positions match TRBD1. After removal of 2 bases from V and 5 bases from J, the junction contained 2 bases not matched to a gene. The CDR3 loop spans 13 amino acids. Per germline, CDR1 SGHDN and CDR2 FVKESK. The CDR3 reads CASSQQQGTEAFF. For the CDR3, the DNA is TGTGCCAGCAGCCAACAACAGGGGACTGAAGCTTTCTTT.

With regard to this clone: Within the sample, other DNA sequences also encode this same CDR3. This chain joins TRBV28 and TRBJ2-6; D gene uncertain. The CDR3 is made up of 15 amino acids. In germline, CDR1 is MDHEN, CDR2 SYDVKM. V lost 4 bases to trimming and J lost 0 bases, with 7 bases between them. The CDR3 bases are TGTGCCAGCAGTTCACCGCTCTCTGGGGCCAACGTCCTGACTTTC. Protein product: CASSSPLSGANVLTF. Full variable domain (rest looked up from reference TRBV28 and TRBJ2-6): DVKVTQSSRYLVKRTGEKVFLECVQDMDHENMFWYRQDPGLGLRLIYFSYDVKMKEKGDIPEGYSVSREKKERFSLILESASTNQTSMYLCASSSPLSGANVLTFGAGSRLTVL.

This sequence joins TRBV5-1 and TRBJ1-1, with 7 bases lining up with TRBD1. The CDR3 is 15 amino acids. V lost 4 bases and J lost 1; bases outside the gene matches: 7. Germline loops: CDR1 SGHRS, CDR2 YFSETQ. In DNA, the CDR3 is TGCGCCAGCAGCGCTCTGGGACAGCCGAACACTGAAGCTTTCTTT. This sequence encodes CASSALGQPNTEAFF.

This chain connects TRBV28 to TRBJ1-5; D unresolved. The CDR3 consists of 15 residues. V lost 3 bases to trimming and J lost 3 bases, with 12 bases between them. Germline V gives CDR1 MDHEN, CDR2 SYDVKM. CDR3 sequence: CASSFRRASNQPQHF. CDR3 bases: TGTGCCAGCAGTTTTCGGAGGGCCTCCAATCAGCCCCAGCATTTT.

The rearrangement links TRBV19 to TRBJ2-1; tentatively, D is TRBD1 or TRBD2 (6 bases each). V lost 3 bases to trimming and J lost 1 base, with 13 bases between them. The germline gives CDR1 LNHDA, CDR2 SQIVND (reference sequence). The CDR3 consists of 16 residues. The chain's CDR3 is CASSISGGRSYNEQFF. The CDR3 bases are TGTGCCAGTAGTATTTCCGGGGGCCGGTCCTACAATGAGCAGTTCTTC. The full variable domain, with the rest looked up from reference TRBV19 and TRBJ2-1, is DGGITQSPKYLFRKEGQNVTLSCEQNLNHDAMYWYRQDPGQGLRLIYYSQIVNDFQKGDIAEGYSVSREKKESFPLTVTSAQKNPTAFYLCASSISGGRSYNEQFFGPGTRLTVL.

The chain combines TRBV4-1 with TRBJ1-4; 9 bases align to TRBD1. With 1 base clipped from V and 4 bases from J, the junction kept 4 bases outside the gene matches. CDR1 and CDR2 (germline): MGHRA, YSYEKL. This CDR3 has 16 amino acids. DNA of the CDR3: TGCGCCAGCAGCCAAGGGGGGACAGGGTTTAATGAAAAACTGTTTTTT. This encodes CASSQGGTGFNEKLFF.

The chain uses TRBV27 and TRBJ2-4; no clear D. This CDR3 is 15 amino acids long. Trimming removed 5 bases from V and 1 base from J, with 12 bases in between. Germline V lookup: CDR1 MNHEY, CDR2 SMNVEV (reference sequence). As DNA, the CDR3 is TGTGCCAGCAGTCCCATGGTCGGGGCCAAAAACATTCAGTACTTC. Translated: CASSPMVGAKNIQYF.

The rearrangement joins TRBV30 to TRBJ1-3, with D perhaps matching TRBD1 (5 bases). The V gene's germline CDR1 is GTSNPN and CDR2 SVGIG (reference sequence). This CDR3 is built from 13 residues. V lost 5 bases and J 2 bases, leaving 10 bases between the germline ends. The CDR3 loop is CAWAGGPGNTIYF. The DNA for the CDR3 is TGTGCCTGGGCGGGGGGACCTGGAAACACCATATATTTT.